This T cell receptor beta chain was sequenced during a study of T cell responses to AZD1222 COVID-19 vaccine. General study results and limits: With dominance at 160-218 and 743-854, vaccine-associated CD4 TCRs spanned spike. In the spike-specific TCR repertoire, nearly half reportedly target unmutated variant regions. Spike-specific TCR repertoires showed rising breadth and depth after two AZD1222 doses. A mostly white British donor set with more females was recruited, and clonal diversity was possibly underestimated.

TCRdb's table, derived via immunoSEQ multiplex PCR, lists solely in-frame clones and lacks some. The data show more than 90,000 clones, with roughly 86% seen just once and about 17% held by the top ten. As to this clone: As yet, its antigen is unknown.

The germline gives CDR1 SQVTM, CDR2 ANQGSEA. This CDR3 contains 14 residues. Trimming pared 6 bases from V and 0 bases from J, leaving 13 bases between. The starting material was peripheral blood, obtained 28 days after the second AZD1222 dose. V is TRBV29-1 and J is TRBJ2-3; D could derive from TRBD1 or TRBD2 (5 bases each). The clonotype originates from an adult who received the AZD1222 COVID-19 vaccine. CDR3 DNA sequence: TGCAGCGTGGGGGTGGAACCTAGCACAGATACGCAGTATTTT. It is translated as CSVGVEPSTDTQYF.